This T cell receptor beta chain came from a study of regulatory T cells in long-lasting Graves disease. Germline lookup yields CDR1 MDHEN and CDR2 SYDVKM. V was shortened by 5 bases and J by 4 bases, with 9 bases between the two germline ends. CDR3 length equals 13 residues. Library construction for TCR beta used iRepertoire HTBI primers and Arm-PCR of CDR3 regions. How the authors handled the data: Samples revealed about 63 TRBV and 14 TRBJ segments. TCRdb itself ran the multiplex PCR reads through MiXCR, one entry per CDR3 protein. The V and J calls reflect TCRdb's pipeline rather than the authors' work. The sample contains 500,000 or so distinct CDR3 sequences, 15% to 20% of which appear only once. Time point denoted: newly diagnosed GD, antithyroid drugs for less than 3 months. PBMC RNA served as the TCR library source. These records were also assigned to another study, of T cells in Graves' hyperthyroidism and ophthalmopathy.

The J gene is TRBJ1-3, the V gene TRBV28; no reliable D call. The clonotype comes from a man between 35 and 55 years old with Graves disease. The specimen comprised peripheral blood mononuclear cells (PBMCs), sampled at new diagnosis, from a patient treated with antithyroid drugs. In DNA, the CDR3 is TGTGCCAGCAGTCCATATTCCGGAAACACCATATATTTT. It is translated as CASSPYSGNTIYF.